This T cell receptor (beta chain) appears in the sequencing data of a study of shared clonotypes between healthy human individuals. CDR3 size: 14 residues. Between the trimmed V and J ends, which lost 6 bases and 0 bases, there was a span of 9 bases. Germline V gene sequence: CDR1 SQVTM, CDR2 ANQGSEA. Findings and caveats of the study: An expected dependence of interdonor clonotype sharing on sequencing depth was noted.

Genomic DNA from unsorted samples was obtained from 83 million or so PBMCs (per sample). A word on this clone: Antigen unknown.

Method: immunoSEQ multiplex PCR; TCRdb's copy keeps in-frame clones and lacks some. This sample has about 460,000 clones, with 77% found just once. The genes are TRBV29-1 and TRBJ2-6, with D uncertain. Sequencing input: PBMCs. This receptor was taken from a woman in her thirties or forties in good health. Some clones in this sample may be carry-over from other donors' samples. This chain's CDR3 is CSVAVSSGANVLTF. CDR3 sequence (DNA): TGCAGCGTAGCCGTGAGCTCTGGGGCCAACGTCCTGACTTTC.